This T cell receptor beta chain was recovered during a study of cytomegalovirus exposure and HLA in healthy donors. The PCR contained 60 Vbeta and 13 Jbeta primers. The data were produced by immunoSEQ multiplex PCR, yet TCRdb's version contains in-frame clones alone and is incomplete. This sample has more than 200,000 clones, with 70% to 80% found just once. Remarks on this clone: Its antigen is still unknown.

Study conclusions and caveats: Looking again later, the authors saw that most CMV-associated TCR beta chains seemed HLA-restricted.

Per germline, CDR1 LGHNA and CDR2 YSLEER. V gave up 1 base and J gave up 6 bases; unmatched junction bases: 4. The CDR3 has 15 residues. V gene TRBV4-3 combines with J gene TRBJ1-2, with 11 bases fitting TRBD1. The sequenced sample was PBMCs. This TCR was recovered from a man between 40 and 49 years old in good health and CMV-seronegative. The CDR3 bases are TGCGCCAGCAGCCAAGGGGACAGGGGGTGGAATGGCTACACCTTC. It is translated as CASSQGDRGWNGYTF.